The 4 T cell receptor beta chains presented below share a single source sample, sequenced in a study of blood T cell repertoires in COVID-19. Profiling relied on immunoSEQ multiplex PCR, and the TCRdb table lists in-frame clones only, not all of them. The sample lists around 38,000 clones, roughly 87% occurring once. Sequencing was carried out using peripheral blood. These receptors were collected from a man between 60 and 70 years old with COVID-19, enrolled during active disease.

This chain's CDR3 is CASLRLLNQPQHF. The CDR3 DNA follows: TGTGCCAGCCTGCGGCTCCTAAATCAGCCCCAGCATTTT. This chain uses TRBV2 with TRBJ1-5, with D unclear. Trimming removed 8 bases from V and 4 bases from J, with 12 bases in between. This CDR3 is 13 amino acids long. CDR1 and CDR2 from the germline V gene are SNHLY and FYNNEI.

The chain uses TRBV7-9 and TRBJ1-3; TRBD1 agrees at 7 bases. Per germline, CDR1 SEHNR and CDR2 FQNEAQ (reference sequence). The J segment lost 4 bases and the V segment lost 4 bases, leaving 10 bases of the junction unmatched. This CDR3 comprises 16 residues. CDR3 loop: CASSSRQGTEGNTIYF. CDR3 nucleotide sequence: TGTGCCAGCAGCTCCCGACAGGGAACAGAGGGAAACACCATATATTTT.

V is TRBV5-1 and J is TRBJ2-2; D perhaps matches TRBD1 (5 bases). Trimming shortened V by 2 bases and J by 2 bases, and 7 bases separated the two germline ends. This CDR3 has 14 amino acids. The V gene's germline CDR1 is SGHRS and CDR2 YFSETQ. CDR3 amino acids: CASSFTGNTGELFF. The CDR3 nucleotides are TGCGCCAGCAGCTTTACAGGAAACACCGGGGAGCTGTTTTTT.

V and J are TRBV18 and TRBJ1-2, with 8 bases identical to TRBD1. Looked up from germline, CDR1 is KGHSH and CDR2 is LQKENI. The V gene end was trimmed by 4 bases and the J gene end by 3 bases; junction bases not matched to a gene: 10. The CDR3 runs 16 residues. The CDR3 sequence is CASSREMIQGDYGYTF. In DNA form, the CDR3 reads TGTGCCAGCTCACGCGAAATGATACAGGGGGACTATGGCTACACCTTC.